This T cell receptor (beta chain) was recovered during a study of blood T cell repertoires in COVID-19. Study background: Sources were T cells, B-cell-depleted T cells, or PBMCs; the material itself was cDNA or gDNA.

Only a few counts were recorded for this clone. Ages ranged from 18 to 89 years, with residence in 24 US areas. Methods used by the authors: Nucleated cell number was recorded as an estimate derived from reference gene primer amplification. Produced via immunoSEQ multiplex PCR; TCRdb's table is partial and in-frame only. V and J calls and clone size follow that table, whereas D and trimming were derived from the DNA. The data contain 350,000 to 550,000 clones, around nine tenths of them singletons. V was cut by 1 base and J by 4 bases, with 11 bases left in between. Germline CDR1 LGHNA, CDR2 YNFKEQ. The CDR3 is 15 residues long.

Input material: PBMCs or T cells enriched from blood (not recorded which). The V gene is TRBV4-2, the J gene TRBJ2-1, with D maybe TRBD2 (5 bases). The TCR originated in a woman aged 18-29 years with acute COVID-19. The CDR3 nucleotides are TGTGCCAGCAGCCAAGCCGGACTCCTGTACAATGAGCAGTTCTTC. Its protein product is CASSQAGLLYNEQFF.